This entry lists 24 T cell receptor beta chains sequenced from one sample in a study of beta chain features in type 1 diabetes. Findings and limits, study-wide: Within each of all four CD4+ subsets, Type 1 diabetes patients had TCRB CDR3s that were moderately but significantly shorter.

Sequencing targeted expressed TCRB transcripts, as all isolated RNA had been reverse transcribed. The method was immunoSEQ multiplex PCR; TCRdb's version includes in-frame clones alone and lacks a portion of them. This sample has about 170,000 clones, with roughly 8% found just once. These receptors are not linked to any known antigen. Sequences were obtained from central memory CD4+ T cells from blood. These receptors all come from a man aged 18 to 30 with type 1 diabetes.

V and J are TRBV27 and TRBJ1-2; D perhaps matches TRBD1 (6 bases). The ends were cut back, 2 bases at V and 8 bases at J, with 12 bases in the middle. The CDR3 consists of 13 residues. The germline V gene encodes CDR1 MNHEY and CDR2 SMNVEV (reference sequence). CDR3 sequence: CASSLQGHGGYTF. The CDR3 nucleotides are TGTGCCAGCAGTTTACAGGGGCACGGGGGCTACACCTTC.

The CDR3 sequence: CASSNKNTGELFF. The CDR3 nucleotides read TGTGCCAGCAGTAACAAGAACACCGGGGAGCTGTTTTTT. The J gene is TRBJ2-2, the V gene TRBV5-5; D remains unclear. The V and J ends lost 5 bases and 1 base respectively, with 6 bases between them. The CDR3 loop spans 13 amino acids. Per the germline V gene, CDR1 is SGHKS and CDR2 is YYEKEE (reference sequence).

The chain has TRBV7-2 and TRBJ2-5; 8 nucleotides align to TRBD2. Germline V gives CDR1 SGHTA, CDR2 FQGNSA. The CDR3 is 13 amino acids. V shed 5 bases and J 4 bases; nucleotides not matched to a gene: 3. This CDR3 reads CASSARGGETQYF. The CDR3 DNA is TGTGCCAGCAGCGCTCGGGGGGGAGAGACCCAGTACTTC. Based on the CDR3 plus reference TRBV7-2 and TRBJ2-5, the full variable domain is GAGVSQSPSNKVTEKGKDVELRCDPISGHTALYWYRQSLGQGLEFLIYFQGNSAPDKSGLPSDRFSAERTGGSVSTLTIQRTQQEDSAVYLCASSARGGETQYFGPGTRLLVL.

This clone showed up many times. The V call is TRBV27, the J call TRBJ2-5, with D unclear. The CDR3 contains 14 residues. Germline loops: CDR1 MNHEY, CDR2 SMNVEV (reference sequence). Trimming took 3 bases from V and 0 from J, leaving 8 bases between them. DNA for the CDR3: TGTGCCAGCAGTTTCCTCCAGGACCAAGAGACCCAGTACTTC. Translation gives CASSFLQDQETQYF.

This clone was detected a few times. This chain connects TRBV7-2 to TRBJ2-3; 7 bases agree with TRBD1. The CDR3 consists of 15 residues. Trimming at V came to 3 bases and at J to 1 base, leaving 4 bases not matched to a gene. Germline V gene sequence: CDR1 SGHTA, CDR2 FQGNSA. This CDR3 reads CASSFRGTGTDTQYF. As DNA, the CDR3 is TGTGCCAGCAGCTTCCGAGGGACAGGCACAGATACGCAGTATTTT.

This clone was detected a few times. The chain is built from TRBV28 and TRBJ2-1, with 10 bases lining up with TRBD1. Germline V CDR1 and CDR2: MDHEN, SYDVKM. Losses at the gene ends were 3 bases for V and 7 bases for J; bases not matched to a gene: 6. This CDR3 spans 15 amino acids. CDR3 DNA sequence: TGTGCCAGCAGTTTTATTGGGACAGGGGTAAATGAGCAGTTCTTC. Protein sequence: CASSFIGTGVNEQFF.

The table lists this clone with a few counts. The chain joins TRBV10-3 to TRBJ1-1; 8 positions match TRBD1. Germline CDR1 reads ENHRY; CDR2 reads SYGVKD. The ends lost 2 bases at V and 7 bases at J; junction bases unmatched: 3. This CDR3 contains 13 residues. CDR3 coding DNA: TGTGCCATCAGTGAGCGACAGGGGAATGAAGCTTTCTTT. This translates into CAISERQGNEAFF.

V gene TRBV9 combines with J gene TRBJ2-1, with 9 bases fitting TRBD2. V dropped 0 bases and J dropped 8; count of bases not matched to a gene: 3. The CDR3 covers 14 residues. CDR1 SGDLS and CDR2 YYNGEE come from the germline V gene. CDR3 DNA: TGTGCCAGCAGCGTAGATCCTAGCGGGGATGAGCAGTTCTTC. This codes for CASSVDPSGDEQFF.

There are a few counts of this clone. The CDR3: CASSSPGTSGSSGYNEQFF. CDR3 coding DNA: TGTGCCAGCAGCTCGCCCGGGACTAGCGGGAGCAGCGGGTACAATGAGCAGTTCTTC. V usage is TRBV7-9 and J usage is TRBJ2-1, with TRBD2 matching 14 bases. V gave up 4 bases and J gave up 4 bases; unmatched junction bases: 12. The CDR3 extends over 19 amino acids. In germline, CDR1 is SEHNR, CDR2 FQNEAQ (reference sequence).

This clone was observed a handful of times. This chain uses TRBV4-1 with TRBJ2-2; D is perhaps TRBD2 (6 bases). V gave up 9 bases and J gave up 0 bases, with 11 bases separating them. Germline values: CDR1 MGHRA, CDR2 YSYEKL. The CDR3 is made up of 14 amino acids. CDR3 loop: CASSGLSNTGELFF. CDR3 coding DNA: TGCGCCAGTTCGGGACTTTCGAACACCGGGGAGCTGTTTTTT.

This clone was detected a few times. The CDR3 DNA reads TGTGCCAGCAGCTCGGACAGGGGAAGCTACGAAAAACTGTTTTTT. Translated: CASSSDRGSYEKLFF. The chain links TRBV7-9 to TRBJ1-4, with 9 bases fitting TRBD1. The junction had 8 bases not matched to a gene; V was cut back by 4 bases and J by 8 bases. CDR3 length: 15 residues. Germline V gene sequence: CDR1 SEHNR, CDR2 FQNEAQ (reference sequence).

The chain couples TRBV5-4 to TRBJ2-7; possibly TRBD2 for D (5 bases). The germline V and J ends were trimmed by 4 bases and 2 bases, with 16 bases remaining between them. The germline V gene encodes CDR1 SGHNT and CDR2 YYREEE (reference sequence). There are 15 residues in the CDR3. CDR3 DNA sequence: TGTGCCAGCAGCCCCCCCGGGGTTGTGGCCTACGAGCAGTACTTC. This sequence encodes CASSPPGVVAYEQYF.

This chain connects TRBV15 to TRBJ2-7, with D possibly matching TRBD1 (6 bases). CDR3 length: 14 amino acids. CDR1 and CDR2 from the germline V gene are LNHNV and YYDKDF (reference sequence). V was cut by 0 bases and J by 1 base, with 7 bases left in between. The CDR3 is CATSRDTGSYEQYF. In DNA form, the CDR3 reads TGTGCCACCAGCAGAGATACAGGGTCCTACGAGCAGTACTTC.

CDR3 coding DNA: TGTGCCAGCAGCCAGGACGGGGGTCAAGAGACCCAGTACTTC. Its protein is CASSQDGGQETQYF. The V call is TRBV6-6, the J call TRBJ2-5; tentative D call: TRBD2 (6 bases). The CDR3 has 14 residues. The ends were cut back, 6 bases at V and 2 bases at J, with 13 bases in the middle. The V gene's germline CDR1 is MNHNY and CDR2 SVGAGI (reference sequence).

This clone was observed a few times. The V and J genes are TRBV6-6 and TRBJ1-2; a weak D match, TRBD1 (5 bases). CDR1 MNHNY and CDR2 SVGAGI come from the germline V gene (reference sequence). Between the trimmed V and J ends, which lost 8 bases and 2 bases, there was a span of 9 bases. The CDR3 totals 12 residues. The CDR3 reads CASGEGNYGYTF. DNA of the CDR3: TGTGCCAGCGGGGAGGGGAACTATGGCTACACCTTC.

V gene TRBV18 combines with J gene TRBJ1-5; no firm D call. The CDR3 runs 14 residues. The germline CDR1 and CDR2 sequences are KGHSH and LQKENI. The V gene lost 2 bases and the J gene lost 1 base, with 6 bases spanning the gap. This CDR3 reads CASSPAGSNQPQHF. The CDR3 DNA follows: TGTGCCAGCTCACCAGCGGGGAGCAATCAGCCCCAGCATTTT. Using reference TRBV18 and TRBJ1-5 for the parts outside the CDR3, the full variable domain is NAGVMQNPRHLVRRRGQEARLRCSPMKGHSHVYWYRQLPEEGLKFMVYLQKENIIDESGMPKERFSAEFPKEGPSILRIQQVVRGDSAAYFCASSPAGSNQPQHFGDGTRLSIL.

This clone was detected a few times. This sequence joins TRBV6-5 and TRBJ1-2, with 8 bases fitting TRBD1. Germline-derived CDR1 and CDR2 are MNHEY and SVGAGI. This CDR3 has 15 residues. V was pared by 7 bases and J by 3 bases, with 10 bases of the junction left unmatched. CDR3 loop: CASTPTGEMDYGYTF. As DNA, the CDR3 is TGTGCCAGCACCCCGACAGGGGAGATGGACTATGGCTACACCTTC.

This clone has a handful of counts. The rearrangement links TRBV30 to TRBJ1-1, with TRBD1 matching 7 bases. The CDR3 has 13 residues. Germline CDR1 is GTSNPN and CDR2 is SVGIG (reference sequence). V trimming: 1 base; J trimming: 3 bases; junction bases outside the gene matches: 2. The CDR3 DNA reads TGTGCCTGGAGTGAACAGGGGTACACTGAAGCTTTCTTT. Residues: CAWSEQGYTEAFF.

As for this clone: Compared with germline, one end of the junction differs, possibly owing to a read error. The chain uses TRBV29-1 and TRBJ1-2; no definite D call. The CDR3 loop spans 13 amino acids. The germline V gene has CDR1 SQVTM and CDR2 ANQGSEA. The DNA for the CDR3 is TGCAGCGCTGAACGGTATACTGGCTATGGCTACACCTTC. Protein sequence: CSAERYTGYGYTF.

V gene TRBV2 combines with J gene TRBJ2-5; D gene uncertain. V was pared by 1 base and J by 3 bases, with 9 bases between. The CDR3 contains 14 residues. Germline CDR1 SNHLY, CDR2 FYNNEI. In DNA, the CDR3 is TGTGCCAGCAGTGAAGGCTCTAGAGAAGAGACCCAGTACTTC. This codes for CASSEGSREETQYF.

The gene calls are TRBV4-1 and TRBJ2-1; 7 bases fit TRBD2. The germline V gene has CDR1 MGHRA and CDR2 YSYEKL. The V gene end was trimmed by 5 bases and the J gene end by 7 bases; junction bases not matched to a gene: 17. This CDR3 has 17 amino acids. CDR3 DNA sequence: TGCGCCAGCAGCGGCAGGTCGGGGGGATCAGGGAATAATGAGCAGTTCTTC. Amino acid sequence: CASSGRSGGSGNNEQFF.

This clone has more than one count but fewer than ten. The chain uses TRBV7-8 and TRBJ2-3; TRBD1 is a possible D gene (6 bases). Trimming shortened V by 3 bases and J by 4 bases, and 11 bases separated the two germline ends. CDR1 SGHVS and CDR2 FQNEAQ come from the germline V gene. CDR3 length equals 14 residues. The CDR3 loop reads CASSFSGGADTQYF. DNA for the CDR3: TGTGCCAGCAGCTTTAGTGGGGGCGCAGATACGCAGTATTTT.

V is TRBV18 and J is TRBJ1-1, with 10 bases identical to TRBD1. CDR1 and CDR2 from the germline V gene are KGHSH and LQKENI. J lost 1 base, V lost 3 bases, and 5 bases had no gene match. The CDR3 length is 16 residues. CDR3 in amino acids: CASSPGQGSSNTEAFF. The CDR3 DNA reads as TGTGCCAGCTCACCGGGACAGGGGTCTTCGAACACTGAAGCTTTCTTT.

In this sample, this clone turned up a few times. V gene TRBV6-1 combines with J gene TRBJ2-7; 10 nucleotides line up with TRBD1. This CDR3 contains 15 residues. Germline V gene data show CDR1 as MNHNS and CDR2 as SASEGT. Losses at the gene ends were 6 bases for V and 6 bases for J; bases not matched to a gene: 11. The CDR3 reads CASRESDRGLIEQYF. The CDR3 DNA sequence: TGTGCCAGCAGGGAGTCGGACAGGGGGTTGATCGAGCAGTACTTC.